These 32 T cell receptor beta chains were sequenced from one sample in a study of blood T cell repertoires in COVID-19. The data were produced by immunoSEQ multiplex PCR, yet TCRdb's version contains in-frame clones alone and is incomplete. This repertoire shows a few hundred thousand clones, about 79% found once; its top ten account for around 2.4%. The source material was peripheral blood. The source is a man between 35 and 55 years old who had recovered from COVID-19.

This sequence joins TRBV30 and TRBJ2-7; TRBD2 agrees at 11 bases. CDR1 and CDR2 from the germline V gene are GTSNPN and SVGIG (reference sequence). Trimming removed 5 bases from V and 5 bases from J; junction bases left unmatched: 8. This CDR3 spans 14 amino acids. The CDR3 region is CAWELAGVGDEQYF. The CDR3 DNA sequence: TGTGCCTGGGAACTAGCGGGAGTTGGGGACGAGCAGTACTTC.

The V gene is TRBV6-1, the J gene TRBJ1-1, with unresolved D. The germline V gene has CDR1 MNHNS and CDR2 SASEGT. V gave up 3 bases and J gave up 10 bases, with 9 bases separating them. The CDR3 is 11 amino acids. CDR3 nucleotide sequence: TGTGCCAGCAGTGACGGCGGTGGAGCTTTCTTT. Translation gives CASSDGGGAFF.

The sample holds one count of this clone. J is TRBJ1-1 and V is TRBV6-5; D unclear. Trimming removed 4 bases at V and 4 bases at J, with 16 bases between. The CDR3 is 15 residues long. Per germline, CDR1 MNHEY and CDR2 SVGAGI. Here the CDR3 reads CASSLRTQAGTEAFF. CDR3 nucleotides: TGTGCCAGCAGTTTAAGGACCCAGGCGGGCACTGAAGCTTTCTTT.

J is TRBJ1-2 and V is TRBV11-2, with TRBD1 matching over 7 bases. Germline CDR1 is SGHAT and CDR2 is FQNNGV. There are 16 residues in the CDR3. The trim removed 5 bases at V and 7 bases at J, leaving 16 bases unmatched. CDR3 loop: CASSPTDYRGPSGYTF. For the CDR3, the DNA is TGTGCCAGCAGCCCCACTGACTACAGGGGACCCTCTGGCTACACCTTC.

The J gene is TRBJ2-1, the V gene TRBV10-3; 9 nucleotides align to TRBD1. The junction had 7 bases not matched to a gene; V was cut back by 0 bases and J by 1 base. The germline V gene has CDR1 ENHRY and CDR2 SYGVKD. The CDR3 is 18 amino acids. The CDR3 spells CAISESRGTGLSYNEQFF. Written as DNA, the CDR3 is TGTGCCATCAGTGAGTCGCGGGGGACAGGGCTTTCCTACAATGAGCAGTTCTTC.

The genes are TRBV6-5 and TRBJ1-1; D gene ambiguous. V gave up 2 bases and J gave up 3 bases, with 16 bases separating them. The CDR3 extends over 16 amino acids. Germline V gene lookup returns CDR1 MNHEY and CDR2 SVGAGI. The CDR3 sequence is CASSYPPGGPDTEAFF. CDR3 DNA sequence: TGTGCCAGCAGTTACCCCCCCGGCGGCCCGGACACTGAAGCTTTCTTT.

Only one count was recorded for this clone. The chain joins TRBV5-4 to TRBJ2-3; 10 bases are a match to TRBD1. This CDR3 has 15 amino acids. Germline-derived CDR1 and CDR2 are SGHNT and YYREEE (reference sequence). The V segment lost 5 bases and the J segment 9 bases; nucleotides outside the gene matches: 12. The CDR3 sequence is CASRKDRGTFGTQYF. The CDR3, as DNA: TGTGCCAGCAGAAAGGACAGGGGGACCTTCGGGACGCAGTATTTT.

V usage is TRBV20-1 and J usage is TRBJ1-2, with a tentative D call TRBD1 (5 bases). Germline V gene lookup returns CDR1 DFQATT and CDR2 SNEGSKA (reference sequence). This CDR3 has 11 amino acids. The CDR3 region is CGCRGDYGYTF. CDR3 bases: TGCGGCTGTCGGGGGGACTATGGCTACACCTTC.

V is TRBV2 and J is TRBJ2-5; D unclear. Germline assignment: CDR1 SNHLY and CDR2 FYNNEI. The V end lost 4 bases, the J end lost 1 base, and 7 bases lay between the germline ends. CDR3 length: 13 amino acids. The CDR3 DNA sequence: TGTGCCAGCAGTGTAAACAGCCAAGAGACCCAGTACTTC. Translation: CASSVNSQETQYF.

The V call is TRBV27, the J call TRBJ2-5, with D tentatively TRBD1 (6 bases). The germline gives CDR1 MNHEY, CDR2 SMNVEV (reference sequence). This CDR3 has 15 residues. The V gene lost 7 bases and the J gene lost 2 bases, with 17 bases spanning the gap. CDR3 sequence reads: CASTLRGIGQETQYF. The CDR3 coding sequence is TGTGCCAGCACGTTGAGGGGGATAGGGCAAGAGACCCAGTACTTC.

V and J are TRBV6-5 and TRBJ1-1, with D maybe TRBD1 (6 bases). Deletions cut 7 bases from V and 10 bases from J, with 16 bases between. The germline CDR1 and CDR2 sequences are MNHEY and SVGAGI. This CDR3 has 12 amino acids. CDR3 bases: TGTGCCAGCAAGGAAGGAGCAGGGGTAGCTTTCTTT. Its translation: CASKEGAGVAFF.

The rearrangement uses TRBV5-1 and TRBJ2-5; 7 nucleotides match TRBD2. The CDR3 spans 13 residues. After removal of 5 bases from V and 1 base from J, the junction contained 2 bases not matched to a gene. Looked up from germline, CDR1 is SGHRS and CDR2 is YFSETQ. CDR3 sequence (DNA): TGCGCCAGCAGTGCTAGCGGCCAAGAGACCCAGTACTTC. The encoded protein is CASSASGQETQYF.

The chain links TRBV3-1 (or the pseudogene TRBV3-2) to TRBJ2-6; D gene unclear. Between the trimmed V and J ends, which lost 6 bases and 0 bases, there was a span of 6 bases. The CDR3 spans 14 residues. The germline gives CDR1 LGHDT, CDR2 YNNKEL (reference sequence). CDR3: CASRLISGANVLTF. The CDR3 DNA follows: TGTGCCAGCAGACTCATCTCTGGGGCCAACGTCCTGACTTTC.

The CDR3 region is CASSPLRSGSKDTQYF. For the CDR3, the DNA is TGTGCCAGCAGCCCCCTGCGGAGCGGGAGTAAAGATACGCAGTATTTT. The rearrangement joins TRBV7-2 to TRBJ2-3; 8 positions agree with TRBD2. The CDR3 loop spans 16 amino acids. Germline assignment: CDR1 SGHTA and CDR2 FQGNSA. The trim removed 5 bases at V and 5 bases at J, leaving 12 bases unmatched.

J is TRBJ2-3 and V is TRBV19; TRBD1 matches 7 bases. This CDR3 comprises 15 residues. J lost 6 bases, V lost 1 base, and 7 bases had no gene match. The germline V gene encodes CDR1 LNHDA and CDR2 SQIVND (reference sequence). The chain's CDR3 is CASSIGRRQGDTQYF. The CDR3 nucleotides read TGTGCCAGTAGTATAGGGAGGAGACAGGGTGATACGCAGTATTTT.

The chain couples TRBV6-2 or TRBV6-3 to TRBJ1-1; TRBD1 agrees at 7 bases. Unmatched junction bases numbered 6, after V lost 6 bases and J lost 2 bases. There are 14 residues in the CDR3. Per the germline V gene, CDR1 is MNHEY and CDR2 is SVGEGT. The CDR3 DNA reads TGTGCCAGCAGCGACAGGGACCGAAACACTGAAGCTTTCTTT. This codes for CASSDRDRNTEAFF.

The J gene is TRBJ2-5, the V gene TRBV19; 10 nucleotides match TRBD1. Germline-derived CDR1 and CDR2 are LNHDA and SQIVND (reference sequence). The CDR3 totals 13 residues. Trimming removed 10 bases from V and 5 bases from J; junction bases left unmatched: 7. The CDR3 here is CATSGQGWETQYF. CDR3 nucleotides: TGTGCCACCTCGGGACAGGGGTGGGAGACCCAGTACTTC. The variable domain in full, completed from reference TRBV19 and TRBJ2-5, reads DGGITQSPKYLFRKEGQNVTLSCEQNLNHDAMYWYRQDPGQGLRLIYYSQIVNDFQKGDIAEGYSVSREKKESFPLTVTSAQKNPTAFYLCATSGQGWETQYFGPGTRLLVL.

This chain joins TRBV3-1 (or the pseudogene TRBV3-2) and TRBJ2-3; D possibly corresponds to TRBD1 (6 bases). V dropped 9 bases and J dropped 3 bases, with 19 bases sitting between them. Germline CDR1 LGHDT, CDR2 YNNKEL (reference sequence). This CDR3 contains 15 residues. This chain's CDR3 is CASAAGVGPTDTQYF. DNA of the CDR3: TGTGCCAGTGCCGCAGGGGTCGGGCCTACAGATACGCAGTATTTT.

J is TRBJ1-2 and V is TRBV2; 8 bases agree with TRBD1. This CDR3 is 15 amino acids long. CDR1 is SNHLY and CDR2 is FYNNEI in the germline V gene. The V segment lost 1 base and the J segment 5 bases; nucleotides outside the gene matches: 6. The CDR3 sequence is CASSEEGQGIYGYTF. The CDR3, as DNA: TGTGCCAGCAGTGAAGAAGGACAGGGAATTTATGGCTACACCTTC.

The V gene is TRBV18, the J gene TRBJ2-5, with a weak D call TRBD1 (5 bases). With 3 bases removed from V and 2 bases from J, the gap between germline ends came to 10 bases. CDR1 is KGHSH, CDR2 LQKENI, per germline. There are 14 residues in the CDR3. This CDR3 reads CASSPSGQQETQYF. The CDR3 DNA is TGTGCCAGCTCACCCTCAGGGCAACAAGAGACCCAGTACTTC.

The genes are TRBV4-3 and TRBJ2-5, with 7 bases fitting TRBD1. Per germline, CDR1 LGHNA and CDR2 YSLEER. CDR3 size: 13 residues. V lost 2 bases and J lost 5; bases outside the gene matches: 2. CDR3 in amino acids: CASSQNRGETQYF. In nucleotides, the CDR3 is TGCGCCAGCAGCCAAAACAGGGGTGAGACCCAGTACTTC.

The V call is TRBV27, the J call TRBJ1-1; D is unresolved. The CDR3 has 14 residues. From germline, CDR1 is MNHEY and CDR2 SMNVEV (reference sequence). V gave up 8 bases and J gave up 1 base, with 14 bases separating them. The CDR3 nucleotides are TGTGCCAGCGCCAGTTCCCCCACGAACACTGAAGCTTTCTTT. It encodes CASASSPTNTEAFF.

This clone was seen a single time. V gene TRBV13 combines with J gene TRBJ1-5, with a weak D call TRBD1 (5 bases). Per the germline V gene, CDR1 is PRHDT and CDR2 is FYEKMQ (reference sequence). The CDR3 runs 14 residues. V was trimmed by 5 bases and J by 0 bases, leaving 8 bases between them. In DNA, the CDR3 is TGTGCCAGCAGCCGGGGGTATAGCAATCAGCCCCAGCATTTT. It is translated as CASSRGYSNQPQHF.

This clone was counted between two and nine times. V and J are TRBV4-3 and TRBJ2-4, with D perhaps TRBD1 (6 bases). V gave up 1 base and J gave up 1 base, with 14 bases separating them. This CDR3 has 17 amino acids. Germline V lookup: CDR1 LGHNA, CDR2 YSLEER. CDR3 sequence: CASSQGERGSAKNIQYF. CDR3 nucleotide sequence: TGCGCCAGCAGCCAAGGGGAAAGGGGGTCGGCCAAAAACATTCAGTACTTC.

This clone was counted once. This chain uses TRBV6-5 with TRBJ2-1; D is uncertain. The CDR3 has 13 amino acids. Trimming shortened V by 5 bases and J by 9 bases, and 14 bases separated the two germline ends. Per germline, CDR1 MNHEY and CDR2 SVGAGI. The CDR3 nucleotides are TGTGCCAGCAGTCCCGACGCAGGAAGTGAGCAGTTCTTC. It is translated as CASSPDAGSEQFF.

The chain combines TRBV27 with TRBJ2-3; 9 nucleotides align to TRBD2. V lost 9 bases and J lost 2; bases outside the gene matches: 3. The germline gives CDR1 MNHEY, CDR2 SMNVEV (reference sequence). The CDR3 extends over 13 amino acids. The CDR3 DNA is TGTGCCAGGACTAGCGGAATCACAGATACGCAGTATTTT. It encodes CARTSGITDTQYF.

The V call is TRBV30, the J call TRBJ2-5, with 7 bases identical to TRBD2. Germline CDR1 is GTSNPN and CDR2 is SVGIG (reference sequence). The V and J ends lost 0 bases and 3 bases, in that order; junction bases with no gene match: 16. The CDR3 is 18 residues long. Here the CDR3 reads CAWSVQSRASGNKETQYF. Written as DNA, the CDR3 is TGTGCCTGGAGTGTACAAAGTCGGGCTAGCGGAAACAAAGAGACCCAGTACTTC.

The chain recombines TRBV3-1 (or the pseudogene TRBV3-2) with TRBJ2-1; weak D call: TRBD1 (6 bases). This CDR3 contains 17 residues. V was cut by 1 base and J by 2 bases, with 15 bases left in between. CDR1 and CDR2 (germline): LGHDT, YNNKEL (reference sequence). This chain's CDR3 is CASSQALSRGPYNEQFF. CDR3 DNA sequence: TGTGCCAGCAGCCAAGCCCTTAGCAGGGGCCCCTACAATGAGCAGTTCTTC.

The J gene is TRBJ1-4, the V gene TRBV12-3 or TRBV12-4, with D unresolved. V was pared by 0 bases and J by 8 bases, with 7 bases between. The CDR3 extends over 13 amino acids. The CDR3 DNA follows: TGTGCCAGCAGTTTAGCCGAGGGCGAAAAACTGTTTTTT. Translated, it gives CASSLAEGEKLFF.

The V call is TRBV9, the J call TRBJ2-5, with D uncertain. CDR1 SGDLS and CDR2 YYNGEE come from the germline V gene. The CDR3 has 13 residues. The ends were cut back, 3 bases at V and 3 bases at J, with 9 bases in the middle. CDR3 protein: CASSARDEETQYF. In DNA, the CDR3 is TGTGCCAGCAGCGCCCGAGATGAAGAGACCCAGTACTTC.

The CDR3 DNA sequence: TGCGCCAGCAGCCAAGATCGGTCTAGCGGGAATGAGCAGTTCTTC. It is translated as CASSQDRSSGNEQFF. This sequence joins TRBV4-3 and TRBJ2-1, with 8 bases lining up with TRBD2. After removal of 0 bases from V and 7 bases from J, the junction contained 5 bases not matched to a gene. CDR1 and CDR2 (germline): LGHNA, YSLEER. The CDR3 has 15 residues.

The V gene is TRBV5-1, the J gene TRBJ1-1; TRBD1 matches 7 bases. From germline, CDR1 is SGHRS and CDR2 YFSETQ. The CDR3 runs 15 residues. With 1 base clipped from V and 0 bases from J, the junction kept 3 bases outside the gene matches. CDR3 protein: CASSLRDRVNTEAFF. The CDR3 bases are TGCGCCAGCAGCTTGCGCGACAGGGTGAACACTGAAGCTTTCTTT. Supplemented by reference TRBV5-1 and TRBJ1-1, the full variable domain reads KAGVTQTPRYLIKTRGQQVTLSCSPISGHRSVSWYQQTPGQGLQFLFEYFSETQRNKGNFPGRFSGRQFSNSRSEMNVSTLELGDSALYLCASSLRDRVNTEAFFGQGTRLTVV.